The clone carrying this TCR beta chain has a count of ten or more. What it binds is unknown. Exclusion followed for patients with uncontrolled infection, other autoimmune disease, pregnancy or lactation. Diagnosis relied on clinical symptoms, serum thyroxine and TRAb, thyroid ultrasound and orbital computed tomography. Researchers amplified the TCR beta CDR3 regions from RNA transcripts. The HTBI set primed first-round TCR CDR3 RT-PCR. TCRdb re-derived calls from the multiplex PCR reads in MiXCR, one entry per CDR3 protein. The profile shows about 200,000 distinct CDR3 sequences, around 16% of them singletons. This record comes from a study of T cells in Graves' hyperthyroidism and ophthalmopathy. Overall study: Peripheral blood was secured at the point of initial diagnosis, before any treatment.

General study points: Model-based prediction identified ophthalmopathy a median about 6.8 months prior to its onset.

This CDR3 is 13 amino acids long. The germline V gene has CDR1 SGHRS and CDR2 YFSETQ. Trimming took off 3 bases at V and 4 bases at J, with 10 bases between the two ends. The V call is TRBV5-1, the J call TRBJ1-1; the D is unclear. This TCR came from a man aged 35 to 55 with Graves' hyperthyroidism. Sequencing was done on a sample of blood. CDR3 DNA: TGCGCCAGCAGCTCAATGGGGAGCACTGAAGCTTTCTTT. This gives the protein CASSSMGSTEAFF.